This T cell receptor beta chain comes out of a study of CD8 T cells in ankylosing spondylitis. Study-wide results and limits: As reported, disease-linked clones showed significant enrichment in matched ankylosing spondylitis synovial fluid.

TCRdb re-called the 5' RACE reads through MiXCR, storing one row per CDR3 protein. The table records around 18,000 distinct CDR3 sequences, 8.2% of them present only once. This CDR3 is built from 14 residues. Germline lookup yields CDR1 SQVTM and CDR2 ANQGSEA. The J segment lost 0 bases and the V segment lost 6 bases, leaving 4 bases of the junction unmatched. Ten or more counts support this clonotype. Its antigen is still unknown. The sequencing input was blood. This TCR was recovered from a male donor with ankylosing spondylitis or in good health (not recorded which). The rearrangement uses TRBV29-1 and TRBJ2-2, with 7 bases fitting TRBD2. The CDR3 sequence: CSVAGDPNTGELFF. In nucleotides, the CDR3 is TGCAGCGTCGCGGGGGACCCGAACACCGGGGAGCTGTTTTTT.